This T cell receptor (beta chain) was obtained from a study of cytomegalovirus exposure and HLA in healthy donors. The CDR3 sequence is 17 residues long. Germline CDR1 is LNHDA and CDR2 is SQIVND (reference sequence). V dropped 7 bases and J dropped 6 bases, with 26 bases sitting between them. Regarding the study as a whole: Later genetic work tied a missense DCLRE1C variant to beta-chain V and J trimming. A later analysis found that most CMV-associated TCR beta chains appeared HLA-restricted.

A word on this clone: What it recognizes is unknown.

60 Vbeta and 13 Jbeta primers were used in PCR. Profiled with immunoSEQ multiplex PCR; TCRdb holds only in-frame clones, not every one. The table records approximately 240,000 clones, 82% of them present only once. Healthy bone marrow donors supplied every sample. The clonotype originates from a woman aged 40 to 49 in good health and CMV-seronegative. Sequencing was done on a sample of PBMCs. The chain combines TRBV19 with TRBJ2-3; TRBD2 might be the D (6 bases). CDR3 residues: CASTPRAGSYTRDTQYF. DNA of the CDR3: TGTGCCAGTACCCCCAGGGCGGGGTCGTACACGCGGGATACGCAGTATTTT.